This is a list of T cell receptor beta chains from one sample in a study of tumor and adjacent non-tumor tissue in lung cancer. TCRdb reprocessed the multiplex PCR reads via MiXCR and lists one record per CDR3 protein. The sample yields 90,000 or so distinct CDR3 sequences, about 61% seen once. Sequenced input: lung tumor tissue. Receptors were obtained from a man between 65 and 80 years old with non-small cell lung cancer. The CDR3 runs from the conserved cysteine through the conserved F or W. Each record gives: J gene, clone size, D gene, V gene, CDR3 DNA, CDR3 protein. D genes are given only for firm matches. For some rows the clone size is stated as once, few or many, or as a class when expanded; others skip it.

>TRBJ2-5|.|.|TRBV19
TGTGCCAGTAGCTCAGGACAGCAAGAGACCCAGTACTTC
CASSSGQQETQYF
>TRBJ2-4|.|.|TRBV15
TGTGCCACCGCTGATCGGCACCCCCGCAGCAGGGACATTCAGTACTTC
CATADRHPRSRDIQYF
>TRBJ1-2|many|TRBD1|TRBV29-1
TGCAGCGTAAACAGGGGGGGAAATGGCTACACCTTC
CSVNRGGNGYTF
>TRBJ2-7|many|TRBD1|TRBV29-1
TGCAGCGTCCCGGGACAGAGAGGCTACGAGCAGTACTTC
CSVPGQRGYEQYF
>TRBJ2-7|many|.|TRBV6-5
TGTGCCAGCAGTTACTTACATCCCTCCCTAGAGCAGTACTTC
CASSYLHPSLEQYF
>TRBJ1-5|.|.|TRBV2
TGTGCCAGCTGCCGGGTCAGGGCCAATCAGCCCCAGCATTTT
CASCRVRANQPQHF
>TRBJ2-3|many|TRBD1|TRBV28
TGTGCCAGCAGTTTCGGGACAGGGTCGTCAGATACGCAGTATTTT
CASSFGTGSSDTQYF
>TRBJ2-5|many|TRBD1|TRBV24-1
TGTGCCACCAGTGAAGGAGGGACAGGCCCACAAGAGACCCAGTACTTC
CATSEGGTGPQETQYF
>TRBJ2-3|.|.|TRBV11-2
TGTGCCACCAGCGCTGGTCAGGGTTCAGCAAATACACAGTATTTT
CATSAGQGSANTQYF
>TRBJ1-3|many|.|TRBV20-1
TGCAGTGCCACAGGCGCTGGAAACACCATATATTTT
CSATGAGNTIYF
>TRBJ1-2|once|.|TRBV21-1
TGCACCAGCAGCCCCAGGACAGGGACCACCTTC
CTSSPRTGTTF
>TRBJ2-3|medium-sized|TRBD2|TRBV11-2
TGTGCCAGCAGCTTAACGTCCGGGACTAGCGTTAGCACAGATACGCAGTATTTT
CASSLTSGTSVSTDTQYF
>TRBJ1-6|few|TRBD1|TRBV30
TGTGCCTGGCGAACCGGGACAGCGCATAATTCACCCCTCCACTTT
CAWRTGTAHNSPLHF
>TRBJ2-3|.|.|TRBV11-1
TGTGCCAGCAGCTCAGCGGTGACTGATACACAGTATTTT
CASSSAVTDTQYF
>TRBJ2-1|.|TRBD2|TRBV7-9
TGTGCCAGCAGCACCGGGACTAGCGGACACAATGAGCAGTTCTTC
CASSTGTSGHNEQFF
>TRBJ2-7|.|.|TRBV20-1
TGCAGTGCTAGACGGTCCTCCTACGAGCAGTACTTC
CSARRSSYEQYF
>TRBJ1-1|few|.|TRBV4-1
TGCGCCACCAGCCAAGGGCACAGGAACACTGAAGCTTTCTTT
CATSQGHRNTEAFF
>TRBJ1-1|.|.|TRBV28
TGTGCCAGCAGTTTTAGGGGACTCCTCCCGAACACTGATGCTTTCTTT
CASSFRGLLPNTDAFF
>TRBJ2-2|once|TRBD1|TRBV6-5
TGCGCCAGCAGAAGTGACAGGGGGGCAGTGGGGGAGCTGTTTTTT
CASRSDRGAVGELFF
>TRBJ2-7|.|.|TRBV6-1
TGTGCCAGCAGTGAGGGACTGCTTACGCAGCAGTACTTC
CASSEGLLTQQYF
>TRBJ2-2|many|TRBD1|TRBV12-3/TRBV12-4
TGTGCCAGCAGGCCCGACAGGGCTCGCGCCGGGGAGCTGTTTTTT
CASRPDRARAGELFF
>TRBJ1-5|many|.|TRBV29-1
TGCAGCGTTGTCATGGGGAATAGCAATCAGCCCCAGCATTTT
CSVVMGNSNQPQHF
>TRBJ1-6|.|.|TRBV11-1
TGTGCCAGCAGCTTAGATACGTGTTCACCCTTCTACTTT
CASSLDTCSPFYF
>TRBJ2-6|.|.|TRBV4-2
TGTGTCAGCAGCCAAGAAGGTATGAGCTCTGGGGCCAATGTCCTGACGTTC
CVSSQEGMSSGANVLTF
>TRBJ2-5|many|.|TRBV12-3/TRBV12-4
TGTGCCAGTTCAGACGGGGGGCGCCGGCTAGCGTTTCGTGAGACCCAGTACTTC
CASSDGGRRLAFRETQYF
>TRBJ2-3|once|.|TRBV11-2
TGTTCCAGCAGCTTAGAAGCTTACATAGATACGCAGTATTTT
CSSSLEAYIDTQYF
>TRBJ1-2|.|.|TRBV12-3/TRBV12-4
TGTGCCACTATGAGGAACGGCGGTCCTTGGATGGCCTTC
CATMRNGGPWMAF
>TRBJ2-2|.|.|TRBV12-3/TRBV12-4
TGTGCCAGCAGTTTAATATCCAGGGAGCTGTTTTTC
CASSLISRELFF
>TRBJ2-3|many|TRBD1|TRBV20-1
TGCAGTGCTAGAGATCCCCGGACAGGGCGGGATACGCAGTATTTT
CSARDPRTGRDTQYF
>TRBJ2-6|many|.|TRBV5-4
TGTGCCAGCACCGTCAATGGGGCCAACGTCCTGACTTTC
CASTVNGANVLTF
>TRBJ1-4|many|.|TRBV6-6
TGTGCCAGCACCCCCGTTACGTGGGAGAGCCGTAATGAAAAACTGTTTTTT
CASTPVTWESRNEKLFF
>TRBJ2-6|.|.|TRBV6-5
TGTGCCAGCAGTCACCTAGCAGGCTCTGGGGCCAACGTCCTGACTTTC
CASSHLAGSGANVLTF
>TRBJ2-7|.|TRBD2|TRBV20-1
TGCAATGCGAAAGGACTAGCGTGGCGATACGAGCAGTACTTC
CNAKGLAWRYEQYF
>TRBJ2-7|.|TRBD1|TRBV20-1
TGCAGTCTATCCGGGACAGGGATACACGAGCAGTACTTC
CSLSGTGIHEQYF
>TRBJ1-5|.|.|TRBV6-1
TGTGCTAACAGTGACCCGGGACGGGGGTTAGGGCAGCCCCAGCATTTT
CANSDPGRGLGQPQHF
>TRBJ2-7|.|.|TRBV12-5
TGTGCTAGCGGTTTGATACGGGTTTCGAGCATTGGACAGTACTTC
CASGLIRVSSIGQYF
>TRBJ1-5|once|.|TRBV6-1
TGTCCCAGCACCGCTAAACCCTTCAATCAGGCCCAGCATTTT
CPSTAKPFNQAQHF
>TRBJ2-7|.|.|TRBV4-1
TGCGCCAGCAACCTGGCGGAGAGCTCCTACGAGCAGTACTTC
CASNLAESSYEQYF
>TRBJ2-1|many|.|TRBV12-3/TRBV12-4
TGTGCCTCCTCTCCAGGATACAATGAGCAGTTCTTC
CASSPGYNEQFF
>TRBJ1-1|once|.|TRBV7-9
TGTGCCAGCAACTTGGGGAACAGGGACCCTGAAGCTTTCTTT
CASNLGNRDPEAFF
>TRBJ1-2|.|.|TRBV28
TGTGCCAGCAGCAGCCTATCACAGGGAAACTATGGCTACACCTTC
CASSSLSQGNYGYTF
>TRBJ1-5|.|TRBD1|TRBV19
TGTGCCAGTAGTCCCATGGACAGGGGACAGGGCCCGGCCCAGCATTTT
CASSPMDRGQGPAQHF
>TRBJ2-7|many|.|TRBV6-6
TGTGCCAGCAGTTATGGCCCCGGGAGGCAGTACTTC
CASSYGPGRQYF
>TRBJ2-2|.|.|TRBV11-2
TGTACCAGCAGCTTAGGTGGAGGCAGGACCGGGGAGCTGCTTTTT
CTSSLGGGRTGELLF
>TRBJ1-4|many|.|TRBV6-2/TRBV6-3
TGTGCCAGCAGTTATGTCCTGGGGTCGACAACTAATGAAAAACTGTTTTTT
CASSYVLGSTTNEKLFF
>TRBJ2-2|.|TRBD1|TRBV29-1
TGCAGCGCACGGACAGGGGGATACGAGGAGCTGTTTTTT
CSARTGGYEELFF
>TRBJ2-3|few|.|TRBV11-2
TGTGCCAGCAGCCTGAGCGAGATGGAAGATACGCAGTATTTT
CASSLSEMEDTQYF
>TRBJ2-1|many|TRBD2|TRBV5-4
TGTGCCAGCAGCTTGACCGCGGGAGGGCCGGTAGATGAGCAGTTCTTC
CASSLTAGGPVDEQFF
>TRBJ2-6|many|.|TRBV5-1
TGCGCCAGCACCCCCGGTGGGGCCAACGTCCTGACTTTC
CASTPGGANVLTF
>TRBJ2-1|.|TRBD2|TRBV4-1
TGCGCCAGCAGCCAAGAGAGGGAACGGGGGGGCCTCAATGAGCAGTTCTTC
CASSQERERGGLNEQFF
>TRBJ1-2|.|.|TRBV14
TGTGCCAGCAGCCAAAATCAACAGTATCGCTACACCTTC
CASSQNQQYRYTF
>TRBJ2-1|.|TRBD2|TRBV5-6
TGTGCCAGCAGCCTTGGGGGGGACTTTGGCGATGAGCAGTTCTTC
CASSLGGDFGDEQFF
>TRBJ2-6|many|.|TRBV6-5
TGTGCCAGCAGTGCTTTAGGGGCCAACGTCCTGACTTTC
CASSALGANVLTF